This is a list of T cell receptor beta chains from one sample in a study of blood T cell repertoires in COVID-19. Using immunoSEQ multiplex PCR, the repertoire was profiled, and TCRdb retains in-frame clones only, with some absent. The sample lists tens of thousands of clones, approximately 93% occurring once. Sequencing was done on a sample of peripheral blood. All receptors come from a male donor with active COVID-19. Both conserved end residues are part of each CDR3. The D gene is left open where the match is weak. Clone size is stated in some rows and not others, as once, few, many or a class when expanded.

>TRBD1|once|TRBV18|TRBJ2-4
TGTGCCAGCTCACCTTCACGGGACAGGGAATCCGTCGTGGCCAAAAACATTCAGTACTTC
CASSPSRDRESVVAKNIQYF
>TRBD1|NA|TRBV11-2|TRBJ1-1
TGTGCCAGCAGTAGGACAGGGGGGAACACTGAAGCTTTCTTT
CASSRTGGNTEAFF
>TRBD1|NA|TRBV6-5|TRBJ2-7
TGTGCCAGCAGAACCGGGACAGGAGCAAACTACGAGCAGTACTTC
CASRTGTGANYEQYF
>NA|NA|TRBV5-1|TRBJ1-1
TGCGCCAGCAGCCCCGAATACTTGAACACTGAAGCTTTCTTT
CASSPEYLNTEAFF
>NA|NA|TRBV4-3|TRBJ1-4
TGCGCCAGCAGCCAAGATTGGTTAACGGGGTATAGTAAACTGTTTTTT
CASSQDWLTGYSKLFF
>NA|NA|TRBV15|TRBJ1-2
TGTGCCACCAGCAGAGTAGCGGGTGGCTACACCTTC
CATSRVAGGYTF
>NA|few|TRBV4-1|TRBJ2-3
TGCGCCAGCAGCGGGCATACAAGGGATACGCAGTATTTT
CASSGHTRDTQYF
>NA|NA|TRBV11-2|TRBJ1-3
TGTGCCAGCAGGGTTGAAAGGGGAGGAAACACCATATATTTT
CASRVERGGNTIYF
>NA|NA|TRBV10-3|TRBJ2-5
TGTGCCATCAGTGAGTTCATGGACAGAACCCAAGAGACCCAGTACTTC
CAISEFMDRTQETQYF
>TRBD1|NA|TRBV7-2|TRBJ2-1
TGTGCCAGCAGCTTGGACAGGCCGAGCTCCTACAATGAGCAGTTCTTC
CASSLDRPSSYNEQFF
>NA|NA|TRBV7-2|TRBJ2-2
TGTGCCAGCAGCCCCGCAACAGGGCGTGGTGGGGAGCTGTTTTTT
CASSPATGRGGELFF
>TRBD1|once|TRBV10-3|TRBJ1-5
TGTGCCATCAGTGGGGGGACAGGAAATCAGCCCCAGCATTTT
CAISGGTGNQPQHF
>NA|NA|TRBV6-2/TRBV6-3|TRBJ2-5
TGTGCCAGCAGTTCCATCCGCGAGCCAGGGCCAGAGACCCAGTACTTC
CASSSIREPGPETQYF
>NA|NA|TRBV15|TRBJ2-2
TGTGCCACCAGCAGAGAAAGACATAGCACCGGGGAGCTGTTTTTT
CATSRERHSTGELFF
>NA|NA|TRBV6-2/TRBV6-3|TRBJ2-7
TGTGCCAGCAGTGGGCAGGGGGGCTCCTACGAGCAGTACTTC
CASSGQGGSYEQYF
>TRBD1|NA|TRBV27|TRBJ2-3
TGTGCCAGCAGTATCATACAGGGGGCTTTGGTTACAGATACGCAGTATTTT
CASSIIQGALVTDTQYF
>NA|NA|TRBV7-8|TRBJ1-1
TGTGCCAGCAGCTTAGGCCTTTCTACGCGAGCTTTCTTT
CASSLGLSTRAFF
>TRBD2|NA|TRBV25-1|TRBJ2-1
TGTGCCAGCAACGGGGGGATGGCCCGCTACAATGAGCAGTTCTTC
CASNGGMARYNEQFF
>NA|NA|TRBV30|TRBJ2-1
TGTGCCTGGAGTCCCCCTGGGCAGGGAAGATACAATGAGCAGTTCTTC
CAWSPPGQGRYNEQFF
>TRBD1|NA|TRBV7-6|TRBJ1-1
TGTGCCAGCACGTCCCGGACAGGGGTTATGAACACTGAAGCTTTCTTT
CASTSRTGVMNTEAFF
>NA|NA|TRBV6-5|TRBJ1-5
TGTGCCAGCAGATGGGAGGATCAGCCCCAGCATTTT
CASRWEDQPQHF
>NA|NA|TRBV20-1|TRBJ1-4
TGCAGTGCTAGTTCCGGTGCAACTAATGAAAAACTGTTTTTT
CSASSGATNEKLFF
>TRBD1|NA|TRBV10-3|TRBJ1-1
TGTGCCATCAGCCAAGGGACAGGGTCCACTGAAGCTTTCTTT
CAISQGTGSTEAFF
>NA|NA|TRBV18|TRBJ2-1
TGTGCCAGCTCACCGGGGGGAAGCTCCTACAATGAGCAGTTCTTC
CASSPGGSSYNEQFF
>TRBD1|few|TRBV3-1/TRBV3-2|TRBJ2-7
TGTGCCAGCAGCCAAGATGGGACAGGTTCCTACGAGCAGTACTTC
CASSQDGTGSYEQYF
>TRBD1|NA|TRBV19|TRBJ1-2
TGTGCCAGTAGTATACCCTCCTTGACAGGGGGGGCCTATGGCTACACCTTC
CASSIPSLTGGAYGYTF